This T cell receptor beta chain originates from a study of T-cell reconstitution after alpha-beta-depleted transplantation in children. The library targeted TCRbeta and was prepared with unique molecular identifiers. Via MiXCR, TCRdb re-called the PCR reads, giving one row per CDR3 protein. The top ten clones hold under 1.2% of a sample with around 600,000 distinct CDR3 sequences, roughly 17% of them seen once. Germline-derived CDR1 and CDR2 are DFQATT and SNEGSKA (reference sequence). The V and J ends lost 0 bases and 3 bases, in that order; junction bases with no gene match: 17. CDR3 length equals 20 residues. As for this clonotype: A much more abundant neighbour one base away suggests this may be a read error.

This TCR was sampled from a human donor who donated a stem cell graft to a child with acute myeloid leukemia. The sample was PBMCs from the stem cell graft donor, taken from the stem cell graft. V and J are TRBV20-1 and TRBJ2-3; 11 bases are a match to TRBD2. The CDR3 region has the DNA TGCAGTGCTAGAGAGGGGGGACTAGCGGAGGGCCTAACCCAAACAGATACGCAGTATTTT. Translating it yields CSAREGGLAEGLTQTDTQYF.